This T cell receptor (beta chain) originates from a study of radiation and T cells in renal cell carcinoma (dated by TCRdb to 2018 to 2020). A note on the overall study: A total of 53 samples underwent TCR beta sequencing, made up of some 26 tumors and about 27 peripheral blood samples. Across all 53 samples, over 4,000,000 unique CDR3 nucleotide sequences encoding roughly 2,800,000 unique CDR3 amino acid sequences were identified.

Points the paper makes about the study in general: Compared with control tumors, irradiated tumors had a greater number of dominant CDR3 motifs, and these motifs made up a bigger portion of the repertoire. The single-armed trial design could not address effects of radiation dose or scheduling on the TCR repertoire. Only small tumor regions of about 0.91 g were available, so intratumoral heterogeneity was not captured. TCR clonality was higher in irradiated tumors than in controls, as the top 100 clonotypes made up an average of about 50% of the repertoire in irradiated tumors compared with about 43% in nephrectomy-only tumors. No pretreatment tumor biopsies were available, so the baseline intratumoral presence of clonotypes could not be determined. Top tumor clonotypes rose in blood from baseline to 2 weeks post-radiation, then contracted by 4 weeks, suggesting transient expansion of tumor-resident clones.

The time point label of this sample denotes: tumor resected at nephrectomy. The treatment or condition label for this specimen denotes: 15 Gy SBRT to primary tumor, nephrectomy 4 weeks later. The samples were drawn from a clinical trial, where primary renal cell carcinomas were treated with 15 Gy of stereotactic body radiation therapy and then removed by nephrectomy 4 weeks afterward. Every patient's renal cell carcinoma showed clear cell pathology. Tumor processing involved mechanical dissociation, digestion with collagenase/hyaluronidase at 37 degrees C, handling in gentleMACS C tubes, and storage in liquid nitrogen. The QIAamp DNA Blood Mini Kit (Qiagen) was used to prepare genomic DNA for TCR sequencing. The analyses included just those samples that passed every quality control check. TCR beta libraries were generated from genomic DNA with the immunoSEQ kit, following the manufacturer's recommendations. To prepare the libraries, a first multiplex PCR with proprietary primers was run, followed by a second PCR that added unique barcodes, and a bead cleanup was done after each round. Each sample batch included a kit-provided positive control reaction and a negative control reaction. The final libraries were assessed on an Agilent 4200 TapeStation D1000 ScreenTape, pooled by volume, and quantified by qPCR. Sequencing ran on an Illumina NextSeq500 with a MidOutput 150-cycle cartridge, using 156 Read1 and 15 Index1 cycles with kit custom primers. The pooled library was loaded at around 1 pM with about 20% PhiX control spiked in. In the paper's pipeline: The vendor-processed data were analyzed in R, and a clonotype was defined as all T cells that share the same CDR3 nucleotide sequence. In the clone abundance analyses, frequencies were normalized to the 10,000 most abundant clones in each sample. Public T cell clones, which averaged fewer than five per sample, were excluded before analysis. The dominant motif analysis was done with ImmunoMap using the PAM10 matrix, a gap penalty of 30, and a homology threshold of 0.3, and motifs with a cumulative frequency of at least 0.01 were considered dominant. An abundance difference of at least 32-fold between compartments was the criterion for calling clonotypes tumor-enriched or baseline blood-enriched. Similarity between tumor and blood repertoires was quantified using the Baroni-Urbani and Buser coefficient, and groups were compared with two-tailed Wilcoxon tests in R. TCRdb stores this immuneACCESS table with in-frame sequences only. Part of the clones is absent; in the studies checked, under half of the shortfall reflects unresolved V genes, and no reason is known for the rest. V and J calls and clone size are those listed in that table; D and trimming were worked out from the DNA. In all, the sample holds roughly 4,000 clones, and about two thirds of those were seen once. About 45% of the sample belongs to the ten largest clones.

As regards this clone: What antigen it recognizes has not been identified. Base quality data are lacking; no much larger clone is found one base away.

V sheds 10 bases and J sheds 2 bases, leaving 15 bases between their ends. The CDR3 runs 14 residues from the cysteine to the phenylalanine. The CDR3 DNA has 42 bases and is translated from base 1. CDR1 and CDR2 (ENHRY, SYGVKD) derive from the germline V gene. The sequences come from tumor tissue, collected from a patient whose treatment included radiotherapy and nephrectomy. The sequence came from a woman aged 55-69 years with renal cell carcinoma. The chain links TRBV10-3 with TRBJ1-5; TRBD1 could be the D gene, as 6 bases match. The CDR3 reads as follows: CATSIQGGNQPQHF. The nucleotides read TGTGCCACTTCAATACAGGGTGGCAATCAGCCCCAGCATTTT.